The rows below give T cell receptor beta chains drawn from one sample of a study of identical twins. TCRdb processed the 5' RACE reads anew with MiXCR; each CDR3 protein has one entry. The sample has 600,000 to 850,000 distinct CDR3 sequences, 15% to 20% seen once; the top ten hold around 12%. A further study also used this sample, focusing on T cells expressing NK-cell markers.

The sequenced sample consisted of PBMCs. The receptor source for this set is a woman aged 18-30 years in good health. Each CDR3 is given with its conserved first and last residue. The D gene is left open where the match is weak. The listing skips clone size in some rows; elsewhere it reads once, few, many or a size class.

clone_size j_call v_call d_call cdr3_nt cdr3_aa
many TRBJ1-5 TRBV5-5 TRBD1 TGTGCCAGCAGCCCGACAGGGGGCGGGAGCAATCAGCCCCAGCATTTT CASSPTGGGSNQPQHF
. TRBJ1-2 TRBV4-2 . TGTGCCAGCAGCCGGGAAATGGGCTTGTATGGCTACACCTTC CASSREMGLYGYTF
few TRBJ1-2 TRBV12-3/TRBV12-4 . TGTGCCAGCAGTTTTAGTGTCGGGGATGGCTACACCTTC CASSFSVGDGYTF
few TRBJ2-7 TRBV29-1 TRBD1 TGCAGCTTTCGACAGGGCGCCGAGCAGTACTTC CSFRQGAEQYF
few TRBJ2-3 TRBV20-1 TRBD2 TGCAGTGCTCGACTAGCGGCAGTCACAGATACGCAGTATTTT CSARLAAVTDTQYF
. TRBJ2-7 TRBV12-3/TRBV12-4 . TGTGCCAGCAAGCCCACTGGCGGTGAGCAGTACTTC CASKPTGGEQYF
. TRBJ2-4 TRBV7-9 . TGTGCCAGCAGCTTAGCCCGACAGGCACTAGCCAAAAACATTCAGTACTTC CASSLARQALAKNIQYF
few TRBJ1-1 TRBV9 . TGTGCCAGCAGCGTAAACCGGGACGAGGGCACTGAAGCTTTCTTT CASSVNRDEGTEAFF
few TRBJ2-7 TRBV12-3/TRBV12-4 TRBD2 TGTGCCAGCAGTTTTCTGGCGGGAGCAGGCGAGCAGTACTTC CASSFLAGAGEQYF
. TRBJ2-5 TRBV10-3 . TGTGCCACCTCAGGGGGGGCCGGAGAGACCCAGTACTTC CATSGGAGETQYF
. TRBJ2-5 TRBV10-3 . TGTGCCATCAGTGAGTCGGGGGCAATCCAAGAGACCCAGTACTTC CAISESGAIQETQYF
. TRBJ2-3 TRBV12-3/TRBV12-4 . TGTGCCAGCAGTTTCCCGACCACCCGGACGCAGTATTTT CASSFPTTRTQYF
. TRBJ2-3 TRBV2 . TGTGCCAGCAGTGTGACTCGGTGGGATACGCAGTATTTT CASSVTRWDTQYF
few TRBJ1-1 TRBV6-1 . TGTGCCAGCAGATCCACCGTCATCCGGGACACTGAAGCTTTCTTT CASRSTVIRDTEAFF
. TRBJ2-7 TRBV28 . TGTGCCAGGAGCCCTGGGGTCTCCTACGAGCAGTACTTC CARSPGVSYEQYF
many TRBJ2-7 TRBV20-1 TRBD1 TGCAGTGCTCCTGGGACAGGGATCCGATACGAGCAGTACTTC CSAPGTGIRYEQYF
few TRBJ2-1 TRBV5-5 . TGTGCCAGCGGGTGGGGGTGGGATGGTGAGCAGTTCTTC CASGWGWDGEQFF
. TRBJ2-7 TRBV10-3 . TGTGCCATCAGTGATCAGACTAAGGCCTACGAGCAGTACTTC CAISDQTKAYEQYF
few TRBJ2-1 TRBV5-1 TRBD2 TGCGCCAGCAGCTGGGAAGCGGGGAGCTCCTACAATGAGCAGTTCTTC CASSWEAGSSYNEQFF
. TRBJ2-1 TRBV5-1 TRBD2 TGCGCCAGCAGCTTTTCCCTAGCGGGGGTCTACAATGAGCAGTTCTTC CASSFSLAGVYNEQFF
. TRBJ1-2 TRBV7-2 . TGTGCCAGCAGCTGGGGGGCAGGACGGGGCTACACCTTC CASSWGAGRGYTF
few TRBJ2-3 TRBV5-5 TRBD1 TGTGCCAGCAGGACGGGACAGGGCGGCACAGATACGCAGTATTTT CASRTGQGGTDTQYF
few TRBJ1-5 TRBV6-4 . TGTGCCAGCACCTGGGGCGGGGCCTTCAATCAGCCCCAGCATTTT CASTWGGAFNQPQHF
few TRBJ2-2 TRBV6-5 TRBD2 TGTGCCAGCAGTTACCCGTCTAGCGGGAGGGCTTTCCTCGGGGAGCTGTTTTTT CASSYPSSGRAFLGELFF
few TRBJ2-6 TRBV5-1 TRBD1 TGCGCCAGCAGACCGGGACAGGGGAACTCTGGGGCCAACGTCCTGACTTTC CASRPGQGNSGANVLTF
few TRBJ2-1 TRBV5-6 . TGTGCCAGCAGCTCCACGCCGGCAGGGAGCATTACCCGTGAGCAGTTCTTC CASSSTPAGSITREQFF
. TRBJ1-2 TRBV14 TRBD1 TGTGCCAGCAGCCACCGGGACAGGACTGGCTACACTTTC CASSHRDRTGYTF
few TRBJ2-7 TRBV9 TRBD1 TGTGCCAGCAGCGGACGACAGGGCTCCTACGAGCAGTACTTC CASSGRQGSYEQYF
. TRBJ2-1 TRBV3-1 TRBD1 TGTGCCAGCAGCCATTCCGGGACAGGGGAGTTCTTC CASSHSGTGEFF
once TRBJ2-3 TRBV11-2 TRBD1 TGTGCCAGCAGCTTTTTGGGGGACAGGCCTGTCGATTCTACGCAGTATTTT CASSFLGDRPVDSTQYF
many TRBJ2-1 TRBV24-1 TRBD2 TGTGCCACCAGTGCTGCGGGAGGACCTCACAATGAGCAGTTCTTC CATSAAGGPHNEQFF
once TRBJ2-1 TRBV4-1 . TGCGCCAGCAGCCAACTACCGGGACATAACAATGAGCAGTTCTTC CASSQLPGHNNEQFF
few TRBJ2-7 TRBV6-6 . TGTGCCAGCGGGACTGTTCCCTACGAGCAGTACTTC CASGTVPYEQYF
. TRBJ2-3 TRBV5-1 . TGCGCCAGCAGCTTGGGGAGGCAGGGGAGAATGGATACGCAGTATTTT CASSLGRQGRMDTQYF
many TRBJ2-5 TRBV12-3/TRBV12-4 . TGTGCCAGCAGCCTAGACAGTCAAGAGACCCAGTACTTC CASSLDSQETQYF
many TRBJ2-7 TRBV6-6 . TGTGCCAGCAGTTACGGCAGACCCTACGAGCAGTACTTC CASSYGRPYEQYF
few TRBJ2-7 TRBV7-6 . TGTGCCAGCAGCTTTACGGACCTCTACGAGCAGTACTTC CASSFTDLYEQYF
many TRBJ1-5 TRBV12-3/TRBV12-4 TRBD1 TGTGCCAGCAGACCGGGACAGGAGAATCAGCCCCAGCATTTT CASRPGQENQPQHF
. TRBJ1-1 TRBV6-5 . TGTGCCAGCAGTTACCCCAAGCTCCGAGACAGCCTGATGAACACTGAAGCTTTCTTT CASSYPKLRDSLMNTEAFF
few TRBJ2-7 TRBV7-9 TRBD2 TGTGCCAGCAGCTTAGGACTAGCGGGGGACCCCTACGAGCAGTACTTC CASSLGLAGDPYEQYF
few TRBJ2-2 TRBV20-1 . TGCAGTGCCACCGGGACCGGGGAGCTGTTTTTT CSATGTGELFF
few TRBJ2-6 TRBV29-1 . TGCAGCGTTGGGGGCGGTGGGGCCAACGTCCTGACTTTC CSVGGGGANVLTF
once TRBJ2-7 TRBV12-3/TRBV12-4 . TGTGCCAGCAGTTTATGGGGGGAAAGGTCCTACGAGCAGTACTTC CASSLWGERSYEQYF
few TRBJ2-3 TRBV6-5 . TGTGCCAGCAGTTACCAGGGTCATACGCAGTATTTT CASSYQGHTQYF
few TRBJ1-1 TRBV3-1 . TGTGCCAGCGGCCGGCGGTCTGAAGCTTTCTTT CASGRRSEAFF
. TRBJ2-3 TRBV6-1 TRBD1 TGTGCCAGCACCGACAGGGACGGCCCGCTCGATACGCAGTATTTT CASTDRDGPLDTQYF
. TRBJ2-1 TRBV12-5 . TGTGCTAGTGGTACCCACAGGGAGGGGAATGAGCAGTTCTTC CASGTHREGNEQFF
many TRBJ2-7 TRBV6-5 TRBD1 TGTGCCAGCAGTTGGACAGGGGGCTCCTACGAGCAGTACTTC CASSWTGGSYEQYF
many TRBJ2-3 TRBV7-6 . TGTGCCAGCAGCTTAGCGTTCGCAGATACGCAGTATTTT CASSLAFADTQYF
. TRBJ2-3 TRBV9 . TGTGCCAGCAGCGTATGGGAAATCACAGATACGCAGTATTTT CASSVWEITDTQYF
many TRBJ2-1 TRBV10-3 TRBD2 TGTGCCATCAGTGAGTCCCTAGCGGGAGTTGAGCAGTTCTTC CAISESLAGVEQFF